One sample yielded the 15 T cell receptor beta chains listed below, sequenced in a study of cytomegalovirus exposure and HLA in healthy donors. PCR employed 60 Vbeta and 13 Jbeta primers. Profiled with immunoSEQ multiplex PCR; TCRdb holds only in-frame clones, not every one. The repertoire holds around 130,000 clones, with just under 75% as singletons. Sequencing was done on a sample of PBMCs. The origin of the receptors is a middle-aged man in good health and CMV-seropositive.

This chain joins TRBV7-2 and TRBJ1-2, with 12 bases lining up with TRBD1. This CDR3 is built from 19 residues. The germline V gene encodes CDR1 SGHTA and CDR2 FQGNSA. V lost 1 base and J lost 0; bases outside the gene matches: 9. This CDR3 reads CASSLVGTGGVGANYGYTF. DNA of the CDR3: TGTGCCAGCAGCTTAGTAGGGACAGGGGGCGTCGGGGCTAACTATGGCTACACCTTC.

This chain joins TRBV10-3 and TRBJ2-1, with 8 bases fitting TRBD2. This CDR3 has 14 amino acids. V lost 4 bases to trimming and J lost 4 bases; unmatched junction nucleotides: 3. Germline values: CDR1 ENHRY, CDR2 SYGVKD. DNA for the CDR3: TGTGCCATCAGTGCGACTAGCGATTACAATGAGCAGTTCTTC. Residues: CAISATSDYNEQFF.

The chain carries TRBV29-1 and TRBJ2-3; perhaps TRBD2 as D (5 bases). This CDR3 comprises 15 residues. Trimming left V 6 bases short and J 2 bases short, with 18 bases between. Looked up from germline, CDR1 is SQVTM and CDR2 is ANQGSEA. The CDR3 bases are TGCAGCGTCGCGAGGAGGTTGGCGGTCACAGATACGCAGTATTTT. Its translation is CSVARRLAVTDTQYF.

The genes are TRBV18 and TRBJ2-2; D may be TRBD2 (6 bases). From germline, CDR1 is KGHSH and CDR2 LQKENI. Trimming stripped 3 bases from V and 3 bases from J, with 11 bases between. This CDR3 is 15 amino acids long. The CDR3 here is CASSPSGGYTGELFF. CDR3 sequence (DNA): TGTGCCAGCTCACCCTCCGGAGGGTACACCGGGGAGCTGTTTTTT.

In nucleotides, the CDR3 is TGCGCCAGCAGCCCCGGGACTAGCGGGGGGGCATCAGATACGCAGTATTTT. Translation: CASSPGTSGGASDTQYF. The chain links TRBV5-1 to TRBJ2-3; 16 positions agree with TRBD2. Trimming cost V 4 bases and J 4 bases; bases outside gene matches: 6. Germline values: CDR1 SGHRS, CDR2 YFSETQ. The CDR3 covers 17 residues.

This sequence joins TRBV10-3 and TRBJ2-5; 7 nucleotides match TRBD2. This CDR3 has 16 amino acids. V gave up 2 bases and J gave up 1 base; unmatched junction bases: 7. Looked up from germline, CDR1 is ENHRY and CDR2 is SYGVKD. The CDR3 sequence: CAISEGSGAVQETQYF. The CDR3 nucleotides are TGTGCCATCAGTGAGGGGAGCGGGGCAGTCCAAGAGACCCAGTACTTC.

The chain combines TRBV4-1 with TRBJ2-2; TRBD1 is a possible D gene (6 bases). Germline values: CDR1 MGHRA, CDR2 YSYEKL. The CDR3 contains 18 residues. The V end was cut by 0 bases, the J end by 4 bases, with 18 bases between. The CDR3 loop is CASSQDWLRDTLTGELFF. CDR3 DNA: TGCGCCAGCAGCCAAGATTGGTTAAGGGACACGCTCACCGGGGAGCTGTTTTTT.

V is TRBV7-6 and J is TRBJ1-1; D perhaps matches TRBD1 (6 bases). Looked up from germline, CDR1 is SGHVS and CDR2 is FNYEAQ. The CDR3 runs to 16 residues. V lost 5 bases and J 5 bases, leaving 21 bases between the germline ends. In DNA, the CDR3 is TGTGCCAGCAGCCCAGCCTCCAGGGGCGTTAGGACTGAAGCTTTCTTT. Protein product: CASSPASRGVRTEAFF.

J is TRBJ1-4 and V is TRBV2; TRBD1 is a possible D gene (6 bases). V lost 5 bases and J lost 4, with 11 bases in between. Germline lookup yields CDR1 SNHLY and CDR2 FYNNEI. The CDR3 has 14 amino acids. The CDR3 DNA reads TGTGCCAGCAGTCTCGGACAGATTAATGAAAAACTGTTTTTT. It specifies CASSLGQINEKLFF.

The V call is TRBV15, the J call TRBJ2-7, with 9 bases matching TRBD1. CDR3 length equals 15 residues. Germline loops: CDR1 LNHNV, CDR2 YYDKDF (reference sequence). The junction had 6 bases not matched to a gene; V was cut back by 1 base and J by 5 bases. CDR3 nucleotide sequence: TGTGCCACCAGCAGAGTTGGGACAGGGAATAACGAGCAGTACTTC. Translating it yields CATSRVGTGNNEQYF.

This clone was detected only a few times. This chain connects TRBV6-5 to TRBJ1-5; D unresolved. V was trimmed by 4 bases and J by 5 bases, leaving 9 bases between them. In germline, CDR1 is MNHEY, CDR2 SVGAGI. The CDR3 spans 13 residues. CDR3 in amino acids: CASSSGEDQPQHF. In nucleotides, the CDR3 is TGTGCCAGCAGTTCCGGTGAGGATCAGCCCCAGCATTTT.

The rearrangement joins TRBV6-5 to TRBJ1-5, with a tentative D call TRBD1 (5 bases). The germline V gene has CDR1 MNHEY and CDR2 SVGAGI. This CDR3 is built from 14 residues. Trimming removed 6 bases at V and 4 bases at J, with 13 bases between. CDR3 sequence (DNA): TGTGCCAGCAGGGCGGGACTGGGGAATCAGCCCCAGCATTTT. Residues: CASRAGLGNQPQHF.

The chain couples TRBV18 to TRBJ2-7; 8 nucleotides agree with TRBD1. Trimming removed 10 bases from V and 1 base from J; junction bases left unmatched: 9. This CDR3 comprises 14 residues. CDR1 and CDR2 from the germline V gene are KGHSH and LQKENI. The CDR3 DNA reads TGTGCCATCTCGGACAGGGATGAATCCTACGAGCAGTACTTC. It translates to CAISDRDESYEQYF.

This CDR3 is CASSEGFDRAAGELFF. The CDR3 DNA sequence: TGTGCCAGCAGTGAGGGTTTCGACAGGGCCGCCGGGGAGCTGTTTTTT. The chain employs TRBV6-1 and TRBJ2-2; 7 bases agree with TRBD1. The length of the CDR3 is 16 residues. Germline assignment: CDR1 MNHNS and CDR2 SASEGT. J gave up 6 bases and V 3 bases, and 10 bases lay outside the gene matches.

In this sample, this clone turned up once. CDR3 sequence reads: CASSLLAGVRETQYF. The CDR3 DNA sequence: TGTGCCAGCAGCTTACTAGCGGGAGTGCGAGAGACCCAGTACTTC. J is TRBJ2-5 and V is TRBV5-6, with 11 bases identical to TRBD2. The J segment lost 4 bases and the V segment lost 2 bases, leaving 4 bases of the junction unmatched. Germline values: CDR1 SGHDT, CDR2 YYEEEE. The CDR3 loop spans 15 amino acids.